The text below deals with one T cell receptor beta chain. An end of the junction does not agree with germline; a read error may underlie this. TCRdb's copy holds only in-frame clones and misses some; the assay was immunoSEQ multiplex PCR. Altogether tens of thousands of clones are present, roughly 94% being singletons, with the ten largest covering about 0.23%. CDR3 length: 12 amino acids. The germline V gene has CDR1 SEHNR and CDR2 FQNEAQ (reference sequence). These data are taken from a study of technical replicates of blood from four donors. The source is a human donor in good health. The sample taken for sequencing was T cells isolated from PBMCs. The chain recombines TRBV7-9 with TRBJ2-5, with no clear D. The CDR3 reads CASSFMREAQYF. The CDR3 DNA reads as TGTGCCAGCAGCTTTATGAGAGAGGCCCAGTACTTC.